Listed below are T cell receptor beta chains from one sample, sequenced in a study of cytomegalovirus exposure and HLA in healthy donors. Here immunoSEQ multiplex PCR was the method, and the copy in TCRdb shows in-frame clones only, minus some. This sample has approximately 100,000 clones; 81% occur once, and the top ten carry under 2.5%. Sequenced sample: PBMCs. These receptors originate from a woman aged 25-40 years in good health and CMV-seronegative. Both conserved end residues are part of each CDR3.

TRBJ2-7,TRBV9,CASSPDSMRYEQYF
TRBJ2-7,TRBV6-6,CASSSASDLSYEQYF
TRBJ1-2,TRBV27,CASSLRNRGNYGYTF
TRBJ2-1,TRBV7-6,CASSLAAGYYNEQFF
TRBJ1-1,TRBV5-1,CASSFGGVTGGSEAFF
TRBJ2-3,TRBV25-1,CASSGSVPDTQYF
TRBJ1-1,TRBV30,CASGRGLLAEAFF
TRBJ2-3,TRBV7-9,CASSLVLTGHTDTQYF
TRBJ2-5,TRBV6-6,CASSYSSSDQETQYF
TRBJ2-7,TRBV7-2,CASSEGTSGPYEQYF
TRBJ2-5,TRBV6-1,CASNSRRRETQYF
TRBJ2-7,TRBV27,CASSLSGSGAYEQYF
TRBJ2-2,TRBV6-1,CATLQAGVPGELFF
TRBJ1-5,TRBV27,CASISSGPRGSNQPQHF
TRBJ2-3,TRBV6-6,CASRTGSGASTDTQYF
TRBJ2-1,TRBV28,CASSTELSYNEQFF
TRBJ2-1,TRBV19,CASSTRQGIGEQFF
TRBJ2-5,TRBV15,CATSRDPTGRETQYF
TRBJ2-5,TRBV7-8,CASSRTGRIETQYF
TRBJ2-5,TRBV10-3,CAVRTGTDQYF
TRBJ2-5,TRBV4-3,CASSQNTGKETQYF
TRBJ2-4,TRBV27,CASSPLGRQGHIQYF
TRBJ2-7,TRBV11-2,CASSSGQGGEQYF
TRBJ2-1,TRBV6-4,CASSPDFQGPEQFF
TRBJ1-1,TRBV6-5,CASSEAGGTEAFF
TRBJ2-1,TRBV19,CASWSGINLNEQFF
TRBJ2-2,TRBV9,CASSVGLAGTGELFF
TRBJ2-7,TRBV4-3,CASSQDQRSTSYEQYF
TRBJ1-5,TRBV6-5,CASSDGLGGNQPQHF
TRBJ2-1,TRBV5-1,CASSLAGGTYNEQFF
TRBJ2-1,TRBV19,CASSIVRGEQFF
TRBJ2-1,TRBV4-1,CASSQVGGGRGPNEQFF
TRBJ1-2,TRBV2,CASTPVEQGGAQGYTF
TRBJ1-1,TRBV5-1,CASSLARGTDTEAFF
TRBJ2-3,TRBV5-1,CASSLAGSGQGLDTQYF
TRBJ2-1,TRBV28,CASTLGGRAIYNEQFF
TRBJ1-2,TRBV29-1,CSVGTGSNYGYTF